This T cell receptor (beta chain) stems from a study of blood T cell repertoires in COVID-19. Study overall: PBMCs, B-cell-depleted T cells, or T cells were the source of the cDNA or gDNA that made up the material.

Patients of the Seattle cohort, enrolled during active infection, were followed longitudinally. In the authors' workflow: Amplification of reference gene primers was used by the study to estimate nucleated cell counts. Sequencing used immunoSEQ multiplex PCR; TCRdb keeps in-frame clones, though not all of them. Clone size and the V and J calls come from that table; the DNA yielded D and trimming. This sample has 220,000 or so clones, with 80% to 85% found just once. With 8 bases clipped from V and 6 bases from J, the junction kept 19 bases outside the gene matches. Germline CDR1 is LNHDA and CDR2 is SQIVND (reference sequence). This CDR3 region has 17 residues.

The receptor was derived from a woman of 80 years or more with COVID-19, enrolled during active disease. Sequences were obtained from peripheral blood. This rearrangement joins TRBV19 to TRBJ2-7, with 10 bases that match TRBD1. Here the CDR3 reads CASSPSPTGTGVREQYF. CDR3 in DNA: TGTGCCAGTTCCCCCTCCCCAACCGGGACAGGGGTGCGCGAGCAGTACTTC.